This is a list of T cell receptor beta chains from one sample in a study of blood T cell repertoires in COVID-19. Clones were sequenced by immunoSEQ multiplex PCR, and TCRdb holds only the in-frame ones, with some missing. Of around 140,000 clones in the sample, approximately 70% were seen once. The source material was peripheral blood. Source of these receptors: a woman in her 70s with acute or convalescent COVID-19. CDR3s include the opening cysteine and the closing phenylalanine or tryptophan. Fields, in order: D gene, V gene, J gene, clone size, CDR3 protein, CDR3 DNA. D genes are given only for firm matches. Clone size appears in some rows only: once, few, many, or a class for an expanded clone.

d_call: .; v_call: TRBV19; j_call: TRBJ1-4; clone_size: .; cdr3_aa: CASSIGSEGKLFF; cdr3_nt: TGTGCCAGTAGTATTGGGTCGGAGGGAAAACTGTTTTTT
d_call: .; v_call: TRBV5-1; j_call: TRBJ2-2; clone_size: .; cdr3_aa: CASSEQTTSTGELFF; cdr3_nt: TGCGCCAGCAGCGAACAGACAACCTCCACCGGGGAGCTGTTTTTT
d_call: .; v_call: TRBV24-1; j_call: TRBJ2-5; clone_size: .; cdr3_aa: CATSDFGQETQYF; cdr3_nt: TGTGCCACCAGTGATTTCGGCCAAGAGACCCAGTACTTC
d_call: TRBD1; v_call: TRBV30; j_call: TRBJ1-2; clone_size: many; cdr3_aa: CAWAITGGIWANGYTF; cdr3_nt: TGTGCCTGGGCGATAACAGGGGGGATTTGGGCAAATGGCTACACCTTC
d_call: .; v_call: TRBV2; j_call: TRBJ1-2; clone_size: .; cdr3_aa: CASSVGSNYGYTF; cdr3_nt: TGTGCCAGCAGTGTCGGTTCGAACTATGGCTACACCTTC
d_call: .; v_call: TRBV7-2; j_call: TRBJ2-1; clone_size: .; cdr3_aa: CASSFGVVREYYNEQFF; cdr3_nt: TGTGCCAGCAGCTTCGGGGTAGTACGCGAGTACTACAATGAGCAGTTCTTC
d_call: .; v_call: TRBV2; j_call: TRBJ1-1; clone_size: .; cdr3_aa: CASSGNRDDEAFF; cdr3_nt: TGTGCCAGCAGTGGAAACAGGGATGATGAAGCTTTCTTT
d_call: TRBD1; v_call: TRBV29-1; j_call: TRBJ1-2; clone_size: .; cdr3_aa: CSVESDRVGNGYTF; cdr3_nt: TGCAGCGTTGAAAGCGACAGGGTGGGAAATGGCTACACCTTC
d_call: TRBD1; v_call: TRBV7-9; j_call: TRBJ2-7; clone_size: .; cdr3_aa: CASSFVGGTGDQYF; cdr3_nt: TGTGCCAGCAGCTTTGTGGGGGGGACAGGGGACCAGTACTTC
d_call: .; v_call: TRBV29-1; j_call: TRBJ1-1; clone_size: .; cdr3_aa: CSVLRGAGLNTEAFF; cdr3_nt: TGCAGCGTCCTCCGAGGTGCAGGGCTGAACACTGAAGCTTTCTTT
d_call: TRBD1; v_call: TRBV27; j_call: TRBJ2-2; clone_size: few; cdr3_aa: CASSPRGQGGLNTGELFF; cdr3_nt: TGTGCCAGCAGTCCCCGGGGACAGGGAGGTTTGAACACCGGGGAGCTGTTTTTT
d_call: TRBD2; v_call: TRBV5-4; j_call: TRBJ2-1; clone_size: .; cdr3_aa: CASSLGTSGYNEQFF; cdr3_nt: TGTGCCAGCAGCTTAGGGACTAGCGGTTACAATGAGCAGTTCTTC
d_call: TRBD2; v_call: TRBV9; j_call: TRBJ2-3; clone_size: .; cdr3_aa: CASSVGLASDTQYF; cdr3_nt: TGTGCCAGCAGCGTAGGACTAGCGTCAGATACGCAGTATTTT
d_call: .; v_call: TRBV4-3; j_call: TRBJ1-1; clone_size: .; cdr3_aa: CASSQDPQRGTEAFF; cdr3_nt: TGCGCCAGCAGCCAAGATCCCCAGAGAGGGACTGAAGCTTTCTTT
d_call: .; v_call: TRBV20-1; j_call: TRBJ1-5; clone_size: .; cdr3_aa: CSASYGQSNQPQHF; cdr3_nt: TGCAGTGCTAGTTATGGTCAGTCCAATCAGCCCCAGCATTTT
d_call: TRBD1; v_call: TRBV28; j_call: TRBJ1-1; clone_size: few; cdr3_aa: CASSPFATGEGTEAFF; cdr3_nt: TGTGCCAGCAGTCCATTCGCGACAGGGGAAGGGACTGAAGCTTTCTTT
d_call: TRBD1; v_call: TRBV5-1; j_call: TRBJ2-7; clone_size: once; cdr3_aa: CASSLEPPGQPYYEQYF; cdr3_nt: TGCGCCAGCAGCTTGGAACCTCCGGGACAGCCTTATTACGAGCAGTACTTC
d_call: .; v_call: TRBV7-9; j_call: TRBJ1-1; clone_size: .; cdr3_aa: CASSDFRVVFTEAFF; cdr3_nt: TGTGCCAGCAGCGACTTCAGGGTGGTGTTCACTGAAGCTTTCTTT
d_call: TRBD2; v_call: TRBV7-7; j_call: TRBJ2-1; clone_size: .; cdr3_aa: CASRFPGTSDYNEQFF; cdr3_nt: TGTGCTAGCAGGTTCCCGGGGACTAGCGACTACAATGAGCAGTTCTTC
d_call: TRBD1; v_call: TRBV20-1; j_call: TRBJ1-2; clone_size: .; cdr3_aa: CSASKGAYGYTF; cdr3_nt: TGCAGTGCTAGTAAGGGGGCTTATGGCTACACCTTC
d_call: .; v_call: TRBV24-1; j_call: TRBJ2-1; clone_size: once; cdr3_aa: CATSDLRGTYNEQFF; cdr3_nt: TGTGCCACCAGTGATTTGCGGGGAACCTACAATGAGCAGTTCTTC
d_call: .; v_call: TRBV4-1; j_call: TRBJ1-6; clone_size: .; cdr3_aa: CASSQDLRQADNSPLHF; cdr3_nt: TGCGCCAGCAGCCAAGATCTGAGGCAAGCGGATAATTCACCCCTCCACTTT
d_call: TRBD2; v_call: TRBV10-3; j_call: TRBJ2-1; clone_size: .; cdr3_aa: CAISEFGSGGSNEQFF; cdr3_nt: TGTGCCATCAGTGAGTTTGGTAGCGGGGGGTCCAATGAGCAGTTCTTC
d_call: TRBD1; v_call: TRBV7-2; j_call: TRBJ1-2; clone_size: many; cdr3_aa: CASSSPGQGRYGYTF; cdr3_nt: TGTGCCAGCAGCTCACCGGGACAGGGCCGCTATGGCTACACCTTC
d_call: TRBD2; v_call: TRBV7-2; j_call: TRBJ2-1; clone_size: few; cdr3_aa: CASSLGGVGGNEQFF; cdr3_nt: TGTGCCAGCAGCTTAGGAGGGGTGGGAGGGAATGAGCAGTTCTTC
d_call: .; v_call: TRBV4-3; j_call: TRBJ2-2; clone_size: few; cdr3_aa: CASSQDSAGPNTGELFF; cdr3_nt: TGCGCCAGCAGCCAAGATTCGGCGGGACCGAACACCGGGGAGCTGTTTTTT
d_call: .; v_call: TRBV5-5; j_call: TRBJ1-4; clone_size: .; cdr3_aa: CASSAVSEKLFF; cdr3_nt: TGTGCCAGCAGCGCCGTCAGTGAAAAACTGTTTTTT
d_call: .; v_call: TRBV18; j_call: TRBJ2-7; clone_size: few; cdr3_aa: CASSQAGLSYEQYF; cdr3_nt: TGTGCCAGCTCCCAGGCGGGGCTCTCCTACGAGCAGTACTTC
d_call: TRBD2; v_call: TRBV11-1; j_call: TRBJ2-3; clone_size: .; cdr3_aa: CASGLSGSTDTQYF; cdr3_nt: TGTGCCAGCGGACTTAGCGGGAGCACAGATACGCAGTATTTT
d_call: TRBD1; v_call: TRBV27; j_call: TRBJ1-1; clone_size: .; cdr3_aa: CASRAGTGRGTEAFF; cdr3_nt: TGTGCCAGCAGAGCCGGGACAGGGAGGGGCACTGAAGCTTTCTTT
d_call: TRBD1; v_call: TRBV5-1; j_call: TRBJ1-1; clone_size: many; cdr3_aa: CASSLFRTGGPNTEAFF; cdr3_nt: TGCGCCAGCAGCTTGTTCCGGACAGGGGGCCCGAACACTGAAGCTTTCTTT
d_call: .; v_call: TRBV7-9; j_call: TRBJ2-3; clone_size: once; cdr3_aa: CASSLGTGGTQYF; cdr3_nt: TGTGCCAGCAGCCTAGGGACCGGGGGTACGCAGTATTTT
d_call: .; v_call: TRBV7-6; j_call: TRBJ2-7; clone_size: .; cdr3_aa: CASSLGSTNEQYF; cdr3_nt: TGTGCCAGCAGCTTAGGGTCTACTAACGAGCAGTACTTC
d_call: .; v_call: TRBV7-3; j_call: TRBJ2-3; clone_size: .; cdr3_aa: CASSESSDTQYF; cdr3_nt: TGTGCCAGCAGTGAGAGTTCAGATACGCAGTATTTT
d_call: .; v_call: TRBV19; j_call: TRBJ1-2; clone_size: .; cdr3_aa: CASSPPLGPKIGYTF; cdr3_nt: TGTGCCAGTAGTCCCCCTCTAGGCCCTAAAATCGGCTACACCTTC
d_call: TRBD2; v_call: TRBV5-1; j_call: TRBJ2-1; clone_size: .; cdr3_aa: CASSFLGGGAVEQFF; cdr3_nt: TGCGCCAGCAGCTTCCTGGGCGGGGGGGCGGTTGAGCAGTTCTTC
d_call: TRBD1; v_call: TRBV4-3; j_call: TRBJ2-7; clone_size: .; cdr3_aa: CASSLETGGPYEQYF; cdr3_nt: TGCGCCAGCAGCCTGGAGACAGGGGGACCCTACGAGCAGTACTTC
d_call: TRBD1; v_call: TRBV6-5; j_call: TRBJ1-5; clone_size: once; cdr3_aa: CASSYRQGGGQPQHF; cdr3_nt: TGTGCCAGCAGTTATCGACAGGGCGGAGGTCAGCCCCAGCATTTT
d_call: .; v_call: TRBV6-5; j_call: TRBJ1-1; clone_size: .; cdr3_aa: CASSPYGTEAFF; cdr3_nt: TGTGCCAGCAGCCCATACGGCACTGAAGCTTTCTTT
d_call: .; v_call: TRBV5-1; j_call: TRBJ2-7; clone_size: few; cdr3_aa: CASSLYPGSGDEQYF; cdr3_nt: TGCGCCAGCAGCTTGTATCCAGGGTCGGGCGACGAGCAGTACTTC
d_call: TRBD1; v_call: TRBV5-8; j_call: TRBJ1-2; clone_size: .; cdr3_aa: CASSLSDRVGYGYTF; cdr3_nt: TGTGCCAGCAGCTTGAGTGACAGGGTCGGGTATGGCTACACCTTC
d_call: TRBD2; v_call: TRBV6-5; j_call: TRBJ2-1; clone_size: .; cdr3_aa: CASSYSRTRLGNEQFF; cdr3_nt: TGTGCCAGCAGTTACTCGAGGACTAGGTTAGGCAATGAGCAGTTCTTC
d_call: .; v_call: TRBV19; j_call: TRBJ2-3; clone_size: .; cdr3_aa: CASSYLSDTQYF; cdr3_nt: TGTGCCAGTAGCTACTTGTCGGATACGCAGTATTTT
d_call: TRBD2; v_call: TRBV27; j_call: TRBJ2-7; clone_size: .; cdr3_aa: CASSLFSGLAVYEQYF; cdr3_nt: TGTGCCAGCAGTTTATTTTCGGGACTAGCCGTCTACGAGCAGTACTTC
d_call: TRBD1; v_call: TRBV9; j_call: TRBJ1-4; clone_size: .; cdr3_aa: CASSKDRGGGEKLFF; cdr3_nt: TGTGCCAGCAGCAAAGACAGGGGTGGGGGTGAAAAACTGTTTTTT
d_call: .; v_call: TRBV29-1; j_call: TRBJ1-1; clone_size: .; cdr3_aa: CSVERGGVNTEAFF; cdr3_nt: TGCAGCGTTGAAAGGGGAGGGGTGAACACTGAAGCTTTCTTT
d_call: TRBD2; v_call: TRBV18; j_call: TRBJ2-1; clone_size: .; cdr3_aa: CASSHLVRRGNYNEQFF; cdr3_nt: TGTGCCAGCTCACACCTAGTAAGGCGGGGGAACTACAATGAGCAGTTCTTC
d_call: .; v_call: TRBV28; j_call: TRBJ2-3; clone_size: .; cdr3_aa: CASSSPTRDTQYF; cdr3_nt: TGTGCCAGCAGTTCCCCGACAAGGGATACGCAGTATTTT
d_call: .; v_call: TRBV28; j_call: TRBJ1-2; clone_size: few; cdr3_aa: CASNTGKNYGYTF; cdr3_nt: TGTGCCAGCAATACAGGGAAAAACTATGGCTACACCTTC